This T cell receptor (beta chain) was obtained from a study of cytomegalovirus exposure and HLA in healthy donors. It was with 60 Vbeta and 13 Jbeta primers that the PCR ran. Data came from immunoSEQ multiplex PCR; TCRdb stores just in-frame clones and leaves some out. The sample carries some 140,000 clones, 76% recorded once. The germline V gene encodes CDR1 MNHNY and CDR2 SVGAGI (reference sequence). V trimming: 4 bases; J trimming: 8 bases; junction bases outside the gene matches: 11. This CDR3 has 15 amino acids. The receptor was derived from a female donor in good health and CMV-seropositive. The sample was PBMCs. The rearrangement links TRBV6-6 to TRBJ1-2; 9 bases agree with TRBD1. The CDR3 DNA sequence: TGTGCCAGCAGTTTCGTACAGGGGGCGAAGGGCGGCTACACCTTC. The encoded protein is CASSFVQGAKGGYTF.